The 20 T cell receptor beta chains in this list originate from one sample, sequenced in a study of cytomegalovirus exposure and HLA in healthy donors. The assay was immunoSEQ multiplex PCR, and TCRdb's table has in-frame clones only and misses some. The data show around 150,000 clones, roughly nine tenths seen once. The sample consisted of PBMCs. These receptors originate from a man aged 18 to 29 in good health and CMV-seronegative.

The chain combines TRBV11-3 with TRBJ2-5, with D perhaps matching TRBD1 (5 bases). Looked up from germline, CDR1 is SGHNT and CDR2 is YENEEA. The ends were cut back, 4 bases at V and 0 bases at J, with 9 bases in the middle. CDR3 length: 14 amino acids. This CDR3 reads CASSSQGNQETQYF. The DNA for the CDR3 is TGTGCCAGCAGCTCCCAGGGAAACCAAGAGACCCAGTACTTC.

The V and J genes are TRBV10-3 and TRBJ2-3, with D perhaps TRBD1 (5 bases). The CDR3 runs 16 residues. V was trimmed by 4 bases and J by 1 base, leaving 15 bases between them. Germline V gives CDR1 ENHRY, CDR2 SYGVKD. The CDR3 spells CAISGAFDSGTDTQYF. As DNA, the CDR3 is TGTGCCATCAGTGGCGCCTTCGACAGTGGCACAGATACGCAGTATTTT.

The genes are TRBV29-1 and TRBJ1-1; 9 bases agree with TRBD1. The CDR3 runs 14 residues. Germline CDR1 is SQVTM and CDR2 is ANQGSEA. V shed 3 bases and J 4 bases; nucleotides not matched to a gene: 6. Written as DNA, the CDR3 is TGCAGCGTTGATGTTACAGGGGGCATCACTGAAGCTTTCTTT. Translating it yields CSVDVTGGITEAFF.

The chain combines TRBV9 with TRBJ2-3; 9 bases are shared with TRBD1. The V segment lost 3 bases and the J segment 4 bases; nucleotides outside the gene matches: 3. The CDR3 sequence is 14 residues long. The germline gives CDR1 SGDLS, CDR2 YYNGEE. DNA of the CDR3: TGTGCCAGCAGCGCCAGACAGGGGGCAGATACGCAGTATTTT. This encodes CASSARQGADTQYF.

The chain is built from TRBV7-2 and TRBJ2-1; 8 bases map to TRBD2. This CDR3 has 14 amino acids. Germline assignment: CDR1 SGHTA and CDR2 FQGNSA. The trim removed 5 bases at V and 6 bases at J, leaving 6 bases unmatched. The CDR3 DNA is TGTGCCAGCAGCCAGTCGGGGGGGCTCAATGAGCAGTTCTTC. Translation: CASSQSGGLNEQFF.

The V gene is TRBV5-5, the J gene TRBJ2-7; TRBD2 aligns across 11 bases. Germline CDR1 is SGHKS and CDR2 is YYEKEE (reference sequence). The CDR3 loop spans 16 amino acids. V dropped 1 base and J dropped 3; count of bases not matched to a gene: 6. The CDR3 region is CASSLIPGLADYEQYF. For the CDR3, the DNA is TGTGCCAGCAGCTTGATTCCGGGACTAGCGGACTACGAGCAGTACTTC.

The chain couples TRBV5-1 to TRBJ2-3; 11 bases align to TRBD2. V trimming: 4 bases; J trimming: 1 base; junction bases outside the gene matches: 11. The CDR3 is made up of 18 amino acids. Germline CDR1 SGHRS, CDR2 YFSETQ. The CDR3 DNA sequence: TGCGCCAGCAGCCCCAGGGTAGCGGGGGGGCGCGGCACAGATACGCAGTATTTT. Amino acids: CASSPRVAGGRGTDTQYF.

CDR3 sequence: CAWSAISGGGETQYF. In DNA, the CDR3 is TGTGCCTGGAGTGCCATTAGCGGGGGGGGTGAGACCCAGTACTTC. The V and J genes are TRBV30 and TRBJ2-5, with 11 bases that match TRBD2. V lost 1 base and J lost 5; bases outside the gene matches: 6. CDR1 GTSNPN and CDR2 SVGIG come from the germline V gene (reference sequence). This CDR3 comprises 15 residues. Combining the CDR3 with reference TRBV30 and TRBJ2-5 gives the whole variable domain SQTIHQWPATLVQPVGSPLSLECTVEGTSNPNLYWYRQAAGRGLQLLFYSVGIGQISSEVPQNLSASRPQDRQFILSSKKLLLSDSGFYLCAWSAISGGGETQYFGPGTRLLVL.

The chain recombines TRBV25-1 with TRBJ1-1; 7 positions agree with TRBD1. CDR1 and CDR2 from the germline V gene are MGHDK and SYGVNS. V was clipped by 4 bases and J by 0 bases; unmatched bases: 5. The CDR3 length is 15 residues. The CDR3 reads CASSAYRGLNTEAFF. In nucleotides, the CDR3 is TGTGCCAGCAGTGCGTACAGGGGACTGAACACTGAAGCTTTCTTT.

The J gene is TRBJ2-1, the V gene TRBV18, with D unresolved. V was cut by 1 base and J by 2 bases, with 18 bases left in between. This CDR3 has 18 residues. The germline CDR1 and CDR2 sequences are KGHSH and LQKENI. CDR3: CASSPLMTPRATYNEQFF. The CDR3, as DNA: TGTGCCAGCTCACCACTAATGACCCCTAGAGCCACCTACAATGAGCAGTTCTTC.

The J gene is TRBJ2-1, the V gene TRBV7-2; 7 bases are a match to TRBD2. Looked up from germline, CDR1 is SGHTA and CDR2 is FQGNSA. J gave up 5 bases and V 3 bases, and 4 bases lay outside the gene matches. The CDR3 contains 14 residues. The CDR3 coding sequence is TGTGCCAGCAGCTTGGCTAGCGGACACAATGAGCAGTTCTTC. It translates to CASSLASGHNEQFF.

This chain connects TRBV2 to TRBJ2-1, with 7 positions matching TRBD2. The CDR3 contains 12 residues. In germline, CDR1 is SNHLY, CDR2 FYNNEI. V was pared by 8 bases and J by 8 bases, with 6 bases of the junction left unmatched. For the CDR3, the DNA is TGTGCCAGCGTCTCCCGGGAGGATGAGCAGTTCTTC. Translated, it gives CASVSREDEQFF.

The chain couples TRBV14 to TRBJ2-1; perhaps TRBD2 as D (5 bases). Trimming cost V 0 bases and J 0 bases, with 18 bases left between them. Germline values: CDR1 SGHDN, CDR2 FVKESK. The CDR3 loop spans 19 amino acids. In DNA, the CDR3 is TGTGCCAGCAGCCAAGAAAGGTTTTTCGGGGTGAGCTCCTACAATGAGCAGTTCTTC. Translated, it gives CASSQERFFGVSSYNEQFF.

This clone was observed once. V usage is TRBV20-1 and J usage is TRBJ2-5, with a weak D call TRBD1 (6 bases). This CDR3 region has 11 residues. The V gene lost 4 bases and the J gene lost 5 bases, with 8 bases spanning the gap. Germline V gene lookup returns CDR1 DFQATT and CDR2 SNEGSKA (reference sequence). CDR3 in amino acids: CSAKGVETQYF. CDR3 nucleotides: TGCAGTGCTAAGGGGGTTGAGACCCAGTACTTC.

The chain employs TRBV14 and TRBJ1-4; 7 nucleotides align to TRBD1. V shed 4 bases and J 7 bases; nucleotides not matched to a gene: 9. CDR3 length: 15 residues. Germline V gene lookup returns CDR1 SGHDN and CDR2 FVKESK. CDR3 loop: CASSPLTGRGEKLFF. In DNA, the CDR3 is TGTGCCAGCAGCCCTTTGACAGGGAGAGGTGAAAAACTGTTTTTT.

The V gene is TRBV19, the J gene TRBJ2-7; possible D gene TRBD1, 5 bases. CDR1 LNHDA and CDR2 SQIVND come from the germline V gene (reference sequence). This CDR3 contains 13 residues. The V end was cut by 7 bases, the J end by 0 bases, with 10 bases between. The CDR3 is CASTSGISYEQYF. The CDR3 DNA follows: TGTGCCAGTACCTCAGGGATCTCCTACGAGCAGTACTTC.

The V and J genes are TRBV11-2 and TRBJ2-7; 8 bases match TRBD2. This CDR3 is 16 amino acids long. Germline loops: CDR1 SGHAT, CDR2 FQNNGV. Trimming removed 1 base from V and 5 bases from J; junction bases left unmatched: 10. The CDR3 DNA reads as TGTGCCAGCAGCTTAGTCCCTGTGGCGGGGGGCGACGAGCAGTACTTC. As protein: CASSLVPVAGGDEQYF.

V usage is TRBV7-9 and J usage is TRBJ1-4; the D is unclear. Trimming pared 2 bases from V and 5 bases from J, leaving 6 bases between. This CDR3 is 13 amino acids long. Germline CDR1 and CDR2: SEHNR and FQNEAQ (reference sequence). CDR3 in DNA: TGTGCCAGCAGCTTACAGATAAATGAAAAACTGTTTTTT. Amino acid sequence: CASSLQINEKLFF.

The V and J genes are TRBV28 and TRBJ2-7; TRBD1 is a possible D gene (5 bases). V was shortened by 3 bases and J by 3 bases, with 18 bases between the two germline ends. From germline, CDR1 is MDHEN and CDR2 SYDVKM. CDR3 length: 16 amino acids. The CDR3 coding sequence is TGTGCCAGCAGTTTTGGTTTCGGCAGGGCCAGCTACGAGCAGTACTTC. Its protein product is CASSFGFGRASYEQYF.

The V gene is TRBV11-2, the J gene TRBJ2-5; D gene unclear. Looked up from germline, CDR1 is SGHAT and CDR2 is FQNNGV. The CDR3 spans 16 residues. Trimming removed 0 bases from V and 1 base from J, with 12 bases in between. CDR3 loop: CASSLDKLVGQETQYF. CDR3 nucleotides: TGTGCCAGCAGCTTAGATAAGCTAGTAGGCCAAGAGACCCAGTACTTC.